Below, 28 T cell receptor beta chains from the same sample are listed, as sequenced in a study of early T cells in non-severe SARS-CoV-2 infection. TCRdb re-called the 5' RACE reads through MiXCR, storing one row per CDR3 protein. The sample lists 50,000 to 60,000 distinct CDR3 sequences, roughly 10% occurring once. The source material was whole blood. The receptors derive from an adult who was a healthcare worker with PCR-confirmed SARS-CoV-2 infection or an uninfected control (not recorded which).

This rearrangement joins TRBV20-1 to TRBJ1-6, with no clear D. The CDR3 loop spans 12 amino acids. Germline V gene data show CDR1 as DFQATT and CDR2 as SNEGSKA (reference sequence). Deletions cut 3 bases from V and 9 bases from J, with 9 bases between. The CDR3 reads CSASPGSSPLHF. The CDR3 DNA reads TGCAGTGCTAGTCCAGGAAGTTCACCCCTCCACTTT.

This clonotype was seen more than once but under ten times. J is TRBJ2-2 and V is TRBV4-2; D not certain. CDR1 LGHNA and CDR2 YNFKEQ come from the germline V gene. The V end lost 0 bases, the J end lost 4 bases, and 9 bases lay between the germline ends. The CDR3 has 15 residues. CDR3 DNA sequence: TGTGCCAGCAGCCAAGAGAGAGCATTCACCGGGGAGCTGTTTTTT. It specifies CASSQERAFTGELFF.

This clonotype was detected only a few times. The chain is built from TRBV7-6 and TRBJ2-3; 11 bases are a match to TRBD2. Germline lookup yields CDR1 SGHVS and CDR2 FNYEAQ. The CDR3 contains 15 residues. V lost 4 bases, J lost 4 bases, and 4 bases stayed unmatched. CDR3 nucleotides: TGTGCCAGCAGCTATAGCGGGGGGGTCTCAGATACGCAGTATTTT. Translating gives CASSYSGGVSDTQYF.

This clonotype was found many times. V and J are TRBV20-1 and TRBJ2-5; 8 nucleotides align to TRBD2. The CDR3 totals 15 residues. The ends lost 2 bases at V and 4 bases at J; junction bases unmatched: 9. The germline V gene encodes CDR1 DFQATT and CDR2 SNEGSKA (reference sequence). The CDR3 region is CSARTPSGGGETQYF. In nucleotides, the CDR3 is TGCAGTGCTAGAACCCCCAGCGGGGGTGGAGAGACCCAGTACTTC.

The V call is TRBV6-2 or TRBV6-3, the J call TRBJ2-5; TRBD1 agrees at 8 bases. The germline V gene encodes CDR1 MNHEY and CDR2 SVGEGT. The V gene end was trimmed by 8 bases and the J gene end by 2 bases; junction bases not matched to a gene: 4. The length of the CDR3 is 13 residues. The CDR3 DNA follows: TGTGCCAGCTTGGGACAGGCACAAGAGACCCAGTACTTC. This translates into CASLGQAQETQYF.

The chain carries TRBV5-4 and TRBJ2-2; 12 nucleotides align to TRBD2. The V gene end was trimmed by 3 bases and the J gene end by 7 bases; junction bases not matched to a gene: 7. The CDR3 is 16 residues long. Germline CDR1 and CDR2: SGHNT and YYREEE (reference sequence). CDR3 nucleotide sequence: TGTGCCAGCAGCTCCCCGGCTAGCGGGAGGGACGGGGAGCTGTTTTTT. The encoded protein is CASSSPASGRDGELFF.

The chain recombines TRBV6-2 or TRBV6-3 with TRBJ2-2, with TRBD2 matching 7 bases. Germline lookup yields CDR1 MNHEY and CDR2 SVGEGT. This CDR3 spans 13 amino acids. The V gene end was trimmed by 6 bases and the J gene end by 5 bases; junction bases not matched to a gene: 3. In DNA form, the CDR3 reads TGTGCCAGCAGAAGCGGGGTGACCGGGGAGCTGTTTTTT. This translates into CASRSGVTGELFF.

The chain employs TRBV5-4 and TRBJ2-2, with 10 bases lining up with TRBD2. The junction had 4 bases not matched to a gene; V was cut back by 4 bases and J by 4 bases. This CDR3 is 15 amino acids long. Germline CDR1 and CDR2: SGHNT and YYREEE (reference sequence). The CDR3 DNA reads as TGTGCCAGCAGCCCATCTAGCGGGGGCACCGGGGAGCTGTTTTTT. It translates to CASSPSSGGTGELFF.

At least ten counts were recorded for this clonotype. This chain links TRBV5-1 with TRBJ1-3; 7 nucleotides align to TRBD1. Germline values: CDR1 SGHRS, CDR2 YFSETQ. Trimming cost V 4 bases and J 0 bases; bases outside gene matches: 4. This CDR3 is 15 amino acids long. CDR3 residues: CASSPGQISGNTIYF. CDR3 DNA sequence: TGCGCCAGCAGCCCGGGACAGATCTCTGGAAACACCATATATTTT. Drawing the rest from reference TRBV5-1 and TRBJ1-3, the complete variable domain is KAGVTQTPRYLIKTRGQQVTLSCSPISGHRSVSWYQQTPGQGLQFLFEYFSETQRNKGNFPGRFSGRQFSNSRSEMNVSTLELGDSALYLCASSPGQISGNTIYFGEGSWLTVV.

This clonotype was detected ten times or more. The gene calls are TRBV28 and TRBJ2-5; D not certain. Per the germline V gene, CDR1 is MDHEN and CDR2 is SYDVKM. Trimming took 6 bases from V and 2 from J, leaving 13 bases between them. The CDR3 is 14 amino acids. The CDR3 loop reads CASSPEPAQETQYF. The CDR3 region has the DNA TGTGCCAGCAGCCCCGAGCCAGCGCAAGAGACCCAGTACTTC.

This clonotype was detected only a few times. The chain uses TRBV12-3 or TRBV12-4 and TRBJ1-5, with 7 bases matching TRBD1. The length of the CDR3 is 16 residues. Trimming took 7 bases from V and 2 from J; bases not matched to a gene: 11. The CDR3 here is CASTLGGGVGNQPQHF. The CDR3 bases are TGTGCCAGCACCCTCGGAGGGGGCGTCGGCAATCAGCCCCAGCATTTT.

This clonotype was counted between two and nine times. This chain links TRBV29-1 with TRBJ1-2; D is unclear. The CDR3 covers 11 residues. The germline V gene has CDR1 SQVTM and CDR2 ANQGSEA. The V gene lost 3 bases and the J gene lost 8 bases, with 10 bases spanning the gap. The CDR3 nucleotides read TGCAGCGTTGATAGCGGTTTAGGCTACACCTTC. Its protein is CSVDSGLGYTF.

This clonotype was observed many times. The chain joins TRBV4-1 to TRBJ1-2; unclear D gene. V was cut by 3 bases and J by 7 bases, with 21 bases left in between. Germline V CDR1 and CDR2: MGHRA, YSYEKL. The CDR3 runs 16 residues. CDR3 amino acids: CASSHRGNSPIGGYTF. CDR3 sequence (DNA): TGCGCCAGCAGCCACCGAGGGAACTCTCCTATCGGTGGCTACACCTTC.

This clonotype was counted many times. The chain links TRBV3-1 to TRBJ2-7; 15 nucleotides align to TRBD2. There are 16 residues in the CDR3. V lost 3 bases, J lost 7 bases, and 7 bases stayed unmatched. Germline lookup yields CDR1 LGHDT and CDR2 YNNKEL (reference sequence). The CDR3 loop is CASSQGTSGGFLEQYF. The CDR3 DNA follows: TGTGCCAGCAGCCAGGGGACTAGCGGGGGGTTCTTGGAGCAGTACTTC.

This chain connects TRBV4-2 to TRBJ2-4, with D uncertain. Trimming shortened V by 0 bases and J by 0 bases, and 9 bases separated the two germline ends. Germline V CDR1 and CDR2: LGHNA, YNFKEQ. CDR3 length equals 16 residues. The DNA of the CDR3 is TGTGCCAGCAGCCAAGAGAGATTACTAGCCAAAAACATTCAGTACTTC. Translation: CASSQERLLAKNIQYF.

The rearrangement uses TRBV11-2 and TRBJ2-3; D may be TRBD2 (5 bases). Trimming took 5 bases from V and 7 from J, leaving 13 bases between them. CDR1 SGHAT and CDR2 FQNNGV come from the germline V gene. The length of the CDR3 is 13 residues. Here the CDR3 reads CASSPDYLNTQYF. Here the CDR3 DNA reads TGTGCCAGCAGCCCCGACTATTTGAATACGCAGTATTTT.

J is TRBJ2-7 and V is TRBV7-9; D is unclear. The CDR3 runs to 14 residues. Germline assignment: CDR1 SEHNR and CDR2 FQNEAQ (reference sequence). V lost 2 bases and J 2 bases, leaving 10 bases between the germline ends. CDR3 sequence reads: CASSLTSSTYEQYF. The CDR3 coding sequence is TGTGCCAGCAGCTTAACCAGCTCTACCTACGAGCAGTACTTC.

V and J are TRBV11-2 and TRBJ2-1, with 13 bases identical to TRBD2. CDR1 is SGHAT, CDR2 FQNNGV, per germline. V lost 8 bases and J lost 8; bases outside the gene matches: 6. This CDR3 is built from 14 residues. As DNA, the CDR3 is TGTGCCAGCGAATGGGGACTAGCGGGGTATGAGCAGTTCTTC. Residues: CASEWGLAGYEQFF.

The chain combines TRBV18 with TRBJ2-7; 8 positions match TRBD1. Germline trimming cut 6 bases from V and 6 bases from J; bases unmatched to any gene: 7. Germline values: CDR1 KGHSH, CDR2 LQKENI. The CDR3 is 13 amino acids. The CDR3 DNA follows: TGTGCCAGCTCGGATGGACAGGGAGGCGAGCAGTACTTC. This sequence encodes CASSDGQGGEQYF.

Ten or more counts support this clonotype. The rearrangement links TRBV21-1 to TRBJ2-7. TRBV21-1 is recorded as a pseudogene. The CDR3 is 13 amino acids. DNA for the CDR3: TGTGCCAGCAGCCCGGCGAGCTCCTACGAGCAGTACTTC. Protein sequence: CASSPASSYEQYF.

This clonotype was detected ten times or more. V is TRBV11-2 and J is TRBJ2-3; D remains unclear. V lost 1 base to trimming and J lost 1 base, with 6 bases between them. Looked up from germline, CDR1 is SGHAT and CDR2 is FQNNGV. The CDR3 length is 14 residues. The CDR3 here is CASSLGRGTDTQYF. DNA of the CDR3: TGTGCCAGCAGCTTAGGACGCGGCACAGATACGCAGTATTTT.

Regarding this clonotype: A much larger clonotype is one base distant, so this may be a read error. The rearrangement links TRBV11-1 to TRBJ2-1, with 7 bases fitting TRBD2. Germline values: CDR1 SGHAT, CDR2 FQDESV (reference sequence). The CDR3 totals 15 residues. V lost 5 bases, J lost 0 bases, and 4 bases stayed unmatched. The CDR3 sequence: CASSTKRGSYNEQFF. CDR3 coding DNA: TGTGCCAGCAGCACGAAGCGGGGCTCCTACAATGAGCAGTTCTTC.

At least ten counts were recorded for this clonotype. This chain links TRBV20-1 with TRBJ2-7; possible D gene TRBD2, 6 bases. CDR3 length: 16 amino acids. The V and J ends lost 5 bases and 2 bases respectively, with 22 bases between them. From germline, CDR1 is DFQATT and CDR2 SNEGSKA (reference sequence). This CDR3 is CSAAGWMGGSTYEQYF. CDR3 nucleotides: TGCAGTGCTGCCGGATGGATGGGGGGTTCTACCTACGAGCAGTACTTC.

This chain links TRBV28 with TRBJ2-3; D remains unclear. CDR3 length: 14 residues. In germline, CDR1 is MDHEN, CDR2 SYDVKM. V was cut by 5 bases and J by 6 bases, with 15 bases left in between. The chain's CDR3 is CASSARQKGDTQYF. The CDR3 coding sequence is TGTGCCAGCAGTGCCCGCCAGAAAGGTGATACGCAGTATTTT.

The rearrangement joins TRBV28 to TRBJ1-5; the D is unclear. This CDR3 has 10 residues. From germline, CDR1 is MDHEN and CDR2 SYDVKM. The V end was cut by 8 bases, the J end by 7 bases, with 6 bases between. CDR3 protein: CASGEQPQHF. CDR3 nucleotides: TGTGCCAGCGGTGAACAGCCCCAGCATTTT.

The sample holds a few counts of this clonotype. The chain has TRBV4-1 and TRBJ2-2; D call uncertain. CDR1 is MGHRA, CDR2 YSYEKL, per germline. The CDR3 has 15 amino acids. V was shortened by 0 bases and J by 4 bases, with 9 bases between the two germline ends. CDR3 in amino acids: CASSQDQAITGELFF. CDR3 bases: TGCGCCAGCAGCCAAGATCAAGCCATCACCGGGGAGCTGTTTTTT.

In its sample, this clonotype was seen many times. The CDR3 bases are TGTGCCAGCAGCCGGGACAACAGAGACGAGCAGTACTTC. The encoded protein is CASSRDNRDEQYF. The chain links TRBV7-9 to TRBJ2-7; D possibly corresponds to TRBD1 (6 bases). There are 13 residues in the CDR3. Germline lookup yields CDR1 SEHNR and CDR2 FQNEAQ (reference sequence). Trimming stripped 5 bases from V and 5 bases from J, with 13 bases between.

This clonotype was seen a handful of times. The chain couples TRBV18 to TRBJ2-1; D perhaps matches TRBD2 (6 bases). This CDR3 has 12 residues. V lost 3 bases and J 9 bases, leaving 9 bases between the germline ends. The germline V gene encodes CDR1 KGHSH and CDR2 LQKENI. The CDR3 is CASSPTSTEQFF. DNA for the CDR3: TGTGCCAGCTCACCTACTAGCACTGAGCAGTTCTTC.